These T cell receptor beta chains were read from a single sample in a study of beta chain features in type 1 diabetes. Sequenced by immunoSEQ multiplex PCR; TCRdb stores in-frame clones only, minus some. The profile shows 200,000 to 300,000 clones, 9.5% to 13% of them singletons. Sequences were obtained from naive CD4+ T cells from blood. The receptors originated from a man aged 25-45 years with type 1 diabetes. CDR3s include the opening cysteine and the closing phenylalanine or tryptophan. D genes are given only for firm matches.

CASSQAAGGNQPQHF	15	.	TRBV4-1	TRBJ1-5
CASTPWTGGENTGELFF	17	TRBD1	TRBV25-1	TRBJ2-2
CASSPTSGGAVETQYF	16	TRBD2	TRBV4-1	TRBJ2-5
CASSLGGQGISETQYF	16	TRBD1	TRBV5-4	TRBJ2-5
CATSRDLGLQQETQYF	16	.	TRBV15	TRBJ2-5
CASRAGRKETQYF	13	TRBD2	TRBV6-1	TRBJ2-5
CASSQQRDIQYF	12	.	TRBV4-2	TRBJ2-4
CTSVTSGGPRRETQYF	16	.	TRBV1	TRBJ2-5
CAWSQHAGANVLTF	14	.	TRBV30	TRBJ2-6
CASSQAWQGADEQYF	15	TRBD1	TRBV4-2	TRBJ2-7
CASSLATGNYEQYF	14	.	TRBV5-1	TRBJ2-7
CASSQRTLNTEAFF	14	.	TRBV4-3	TRBJ1-1
CASSTSGVDTGELFF	15	TRBD2	TRBV6-5	TRBJ2-2
CAWSVLEGNQPQHF	14	.	TRBV30	TRBJ1-5
CAWSTGTYGYTF	12	.	TRBV30	TRBJ1-2
CASSVGDRGSGAFF	14	TRBD1	TRBV9	TRBJ1-1
CASHGGYNEQFF	12	.	TRBV19	TRBJ2-1
CASSTRRADTQYF	13	.	TRBV6-6	TRBJ2-3
CASSTNRLAGKETQYF	16	TRBD2	TRBV9	TRBJ2-5
CASSQVPSTGFNVLTF	16	.	TRBV4-1	TRBJ2-6
CASSATGTSGNEQFF	15	TRBD2	TRBV9	TRBJ2-1
CASSLGGQNEKLFF	14	.	TRBV5-1	TRBJ1-4
CASSAGLYGYTF	12	.	TRBV14	TRBJ1-2
CASSLLAGEQFF	12	TRBD2	TRBV18	TRBJ2-1
CASKRDGGGGNEQFF	15	TRBD2	TRBV2	TRBJ2-1
CASSPTTDTQYF	12	.	TRBV18	TRBJ2-3
CSARDGIGLHF	11	.	TRBV20-1	TRBJ1-6
CASSQRLTGTASYGYTF	17	TRBD1	TRBV4-3	TRBJ1-2
CATAGWANQPQHF	13	.	TRBV15	TRBJ1-5
CASSLQGQWNEQFF	14	TRBD1	TRBV27	TRBJ2-1
CASSPTTWTGRSGANVLTF	19	TRBD1	TRBV18	TRBJ2-6
CASHRDRAAKNIQYF	15	TRBD1	TRBV28	TRBJ2-4
CASSGQPQETQYF	13	.	TRBV2	TRBJ2-5
CASSLAGGPGDTQYF	15	.	TRBV5-4	TRBJ2-3
CASSPLGKAGGPSEQFF	17	TRBD2	TRBV18	TRBJ2-1
CAIRGQVQETQYF	13	TRBD1	TRBV10-3	TRBJ2-5
CASSQESGRRTDTQYF	16	.	TRBV4-1	TRBJ2-3